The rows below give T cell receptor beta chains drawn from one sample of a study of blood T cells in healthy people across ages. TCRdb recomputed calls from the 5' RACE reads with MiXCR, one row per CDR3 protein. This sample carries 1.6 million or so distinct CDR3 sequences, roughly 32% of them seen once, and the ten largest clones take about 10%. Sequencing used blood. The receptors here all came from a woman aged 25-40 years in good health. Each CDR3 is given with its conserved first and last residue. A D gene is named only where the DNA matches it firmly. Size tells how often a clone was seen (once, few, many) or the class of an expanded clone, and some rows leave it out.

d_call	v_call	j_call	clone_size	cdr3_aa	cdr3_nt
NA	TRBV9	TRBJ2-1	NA	CASSVAEGVYDNEQFF	TGTGCCAGCAGCGTAGCGGAGGGGGTATACGACAATGAGCAGTTCTTC
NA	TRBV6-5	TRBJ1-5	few	CASSYSRRAKYSNQPQHF	TGTGCCAGCAGTTACTCGCGCAGGGCGAAATATAGCAATCAGCCCCAGCATTTT
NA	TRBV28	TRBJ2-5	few	CASSLVGRIQETQYF	TGTGCCAGCAGTTTAGTAGGAAGGATCCAAGAGACCCAGTACTTC
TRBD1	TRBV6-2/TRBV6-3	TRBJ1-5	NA	CASSMRTGVSNQPQHF	TGTGCCAGCAGTATGAGGACAGGGGTGAGCAATCAGCCCCAGCATTTT
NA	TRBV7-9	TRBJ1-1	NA	CASSSPWALNTEAFF	TGTGCCAGCAGCTCCCCGTGGGCCTTGAACACTGAAGCTTTCTTT
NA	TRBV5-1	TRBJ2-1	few	CASSFLGQGRDEQFF	TGCGCCAGCAGCTTTTTGGGGCAGGGCCGGGATGAGCAGTTCTTC
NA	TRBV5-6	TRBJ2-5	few	CASSLVFREETQYF	TGTGCCAGCAGCTTGGTTTTCAGAGAAGAGACCCAGTACTTC
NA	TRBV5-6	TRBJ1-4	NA	CASSLGQAHEKLFF	TGTGCCAGCAGCTTGGGACAGGCGCACGAAAAACTGTTTTTT
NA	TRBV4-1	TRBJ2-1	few	CASSQGSGTSYNEQFF	TGCGCCAGCAGCCAAGGGTCGGGTACATCCTACAATGAGCAGTTCTTC
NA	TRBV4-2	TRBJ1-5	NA	CASSPFQGGDQPQHF	TGTGCCAGCAGCCCCTTCCAGGGCGGGGATCAGCCCCAGCATTTT
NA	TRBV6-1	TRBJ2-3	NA	CASSEPGASTDTQYF	TGTGCCAGCAGTGAACCTGGGGCCAGCACAGATACGCAGTATTTT
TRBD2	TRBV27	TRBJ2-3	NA	CASSLAGGDAQYF	TGTGCCAGCAGTCTAGCGGGAGGAGATGCGCAGTATTTT
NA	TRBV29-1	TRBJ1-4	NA	CSAWTKDGKLFF	TGCAGCGCCTGGACAAAGGATGGAAAACTGTTTTTT
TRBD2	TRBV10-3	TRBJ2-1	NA	CAISGRTSGSYNEQFF	TGTGCCATCAGTGGTCGGACTAGCGGGAGCTACAATGAGCAGTTCTTC